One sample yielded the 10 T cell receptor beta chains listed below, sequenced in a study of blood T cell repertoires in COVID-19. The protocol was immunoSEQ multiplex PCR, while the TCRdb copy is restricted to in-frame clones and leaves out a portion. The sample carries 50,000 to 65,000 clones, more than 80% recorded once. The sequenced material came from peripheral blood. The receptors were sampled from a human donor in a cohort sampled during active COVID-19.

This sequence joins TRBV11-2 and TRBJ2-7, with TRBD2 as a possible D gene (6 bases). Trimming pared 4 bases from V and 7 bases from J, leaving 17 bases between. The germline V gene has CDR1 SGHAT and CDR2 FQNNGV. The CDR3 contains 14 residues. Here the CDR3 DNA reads TGTGCCAGCAGCTGGAGTGGGGGGTCGGGGGAGCAGTACTTC. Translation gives CASSWSGGSGEQYF.

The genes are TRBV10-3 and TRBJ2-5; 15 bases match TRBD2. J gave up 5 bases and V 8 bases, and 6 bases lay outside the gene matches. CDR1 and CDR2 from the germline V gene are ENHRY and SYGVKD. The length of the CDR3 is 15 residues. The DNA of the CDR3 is TGTGCCATCCGGACTAGCGGGGGGGAGAGGGAGACCCAGTACTTC. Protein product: CAIRTSGGERETQYF.

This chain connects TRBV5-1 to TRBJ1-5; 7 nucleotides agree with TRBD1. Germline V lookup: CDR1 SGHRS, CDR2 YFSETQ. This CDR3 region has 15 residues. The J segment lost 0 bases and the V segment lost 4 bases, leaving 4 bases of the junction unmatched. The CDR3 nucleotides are TGCGCCAGCAGCCCGACAGGGAATAGCAATCAGCCCCAGCATTTT. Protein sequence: CASSPTGNSNQPQHF. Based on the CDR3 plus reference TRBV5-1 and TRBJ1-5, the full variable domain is KAGVTQTPRYLIKTRGQQVTLSCSPISGHRSVSWYQQTPGQGLQFLFEYFSETQRNKGNFPGRFSGRQFSNSRSEMNVSTLELGDSALYLCASSPTGNSNQPQHFGDGTRLSIL.

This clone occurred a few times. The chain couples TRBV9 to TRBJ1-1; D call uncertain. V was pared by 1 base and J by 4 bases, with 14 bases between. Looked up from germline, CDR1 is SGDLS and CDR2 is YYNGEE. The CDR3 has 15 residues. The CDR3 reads CASSVRPLGSTEAFF. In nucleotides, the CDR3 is TGTGCCAGCAGCGTACGGCCCCTCGGGAGCACTGAAGCTTTCTTT.

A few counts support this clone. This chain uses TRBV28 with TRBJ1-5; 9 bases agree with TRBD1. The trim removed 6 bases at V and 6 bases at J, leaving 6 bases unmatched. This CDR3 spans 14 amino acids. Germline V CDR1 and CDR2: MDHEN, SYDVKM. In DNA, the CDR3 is TGTGCCAGCAGCCGAACAGGGGGCAGTCAGCCCCAGCATTTT. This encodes CASSRTGGSQPQHF.

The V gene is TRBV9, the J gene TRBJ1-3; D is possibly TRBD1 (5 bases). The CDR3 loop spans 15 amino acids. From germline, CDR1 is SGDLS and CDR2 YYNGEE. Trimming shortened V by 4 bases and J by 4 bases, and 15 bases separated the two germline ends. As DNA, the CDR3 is TGTGCCAGCAGCCCCGGGGGAGGGTCCGGAAACACCATATATTTT. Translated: CASSPGGGSGNTIYF.

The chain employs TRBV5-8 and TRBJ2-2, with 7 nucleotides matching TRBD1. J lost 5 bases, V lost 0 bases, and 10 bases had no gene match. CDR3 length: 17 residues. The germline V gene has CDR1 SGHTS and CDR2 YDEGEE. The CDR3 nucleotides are TGTGCCAGCAGCTTGGCCACAGGGGCCAGTATGACCGGGGAGCTGTTTTTT. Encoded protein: CASSLATGASMTGELFF.

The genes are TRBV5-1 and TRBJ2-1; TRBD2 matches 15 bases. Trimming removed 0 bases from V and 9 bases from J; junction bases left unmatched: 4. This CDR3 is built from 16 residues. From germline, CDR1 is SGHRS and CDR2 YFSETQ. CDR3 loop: CASSLGGTSGRIEQFF. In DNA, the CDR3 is TGCGCCAGCAGCTTGGGTGGGACTAGCGGGAGGATTGAGCAGTTCTTC.

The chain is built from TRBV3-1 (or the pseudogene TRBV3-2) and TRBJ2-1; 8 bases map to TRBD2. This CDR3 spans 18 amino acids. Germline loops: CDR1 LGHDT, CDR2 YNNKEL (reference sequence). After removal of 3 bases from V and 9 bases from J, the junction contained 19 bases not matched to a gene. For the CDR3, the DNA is TGTGCCAGCAGCCAGGGATTGCGGGGGGCTTTAGGGGATGGTGAGCAGTTCTTC. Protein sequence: CASSQGLRGALGDGEQFF.

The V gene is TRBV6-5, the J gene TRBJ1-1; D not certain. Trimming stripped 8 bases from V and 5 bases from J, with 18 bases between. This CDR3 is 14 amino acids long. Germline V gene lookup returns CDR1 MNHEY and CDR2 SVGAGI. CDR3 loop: CASRDRGERTEAFF. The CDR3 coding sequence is TGTGCCAGCCGAGACCGGGGTGAGAGGACTGAAGCTTTCTTT.